The text below deals with one T cell receptor (beta chain). The data stem from a study of blood T cell repertoires in COVID-19. Background on the study: Whether acute or convalescent, the COVID-19 samples came from the United States, Italy and Spain. Sample material is recorded as cDNA or gDNA derived from T cells, B-cell-depleted T cells, or PBMCs.

Source study methods: Reference gene primer amplification gave nucleated cell count estimates. Measured with immunoSEQ multiplex PCR; TCRdb has only the in-frame clones, and not every one. V and J calls and clone size follow that table, whereas D and trimming were derived from the DNA. The table records approximately 90,000 clones, over 75% of them present only once. Germline V gene data show CDR1 as LGHDT and CDR2 as YNNKEL (reference sequence). Trimming cost V 4 bases and J 4 bases, with 19 bases left between them. The CDR3 is 16 residues long. The origin of this receptor is a woman aged 80 or over with acute or convalescent COVID-19. The material sequenced was peripheral blood. The genes are TRBV3-1 (or the pseudogene TRBV3-2) and TRBJ2-5; weak D call: TRBD2 (5 bases). Here the CDR3 DNA reads TGTGCCAGCAGCCCCCAGCGGAGTAGCTGGGGAGAGACCCAGTACTTC. Translated: CASSPQRSSWGETQYF.